This TCR beta chain stems from a study of blood T cells in healthy people across ages. The authors ran a second PCR of 7 to 11 cycles using a sample-barcoded 5' primer and a J-beta primer mix. Each TCR beta cDNA got a 12-nucleotide random molecular identifier. One entry per CDR3 protein results from TCRdb running MiXCR on the 5' RACE reads. The sample records about 730,000 distinct CDR3 sequences, 35% to 45% being singletons. Findings and caveats of the study: Significant beta diversity loss was already apparent by age roughly 44, declining roughly linearly.

This clonotype has only a few counts. Its target is unknown. The CDR3 contains 15 residues. V was trimmed by 0 bases and J by 3 bases, leaving 11 bases between them. Germline V CDR1 and CDR2: LGHNA, YSLEER. The V gene is TRBV4-3, the J gene TRBJ1-1; D is unclear. The receptor comes from a woman between 55 and 75 years old in good health. Sequenced sample: blood. The CDR3 nucleotides are TGCGCCAGCAGCCAAGATTCTTACGGGGACACTGAAGCTTTCTTT. Translating gives CASSQDSYGDTEAFF.